This TCR beta chain was obtained from a study of blood T cell repertoires in COVID-19. Study summary: Acute-phase and convalescent COVID-19 samples originated in the United States, Italy and Spain. PBMCs, B-cell-depleted T cells, or T cells were the source of the cDNA or gDNA that made up the material.

The protocol was immunoSEQ multiplex PCR, while the TCRdb copy is restricted to in-frame clones and leaves out a portion. Of 15,000 to 20,000 clones listed, 75% to 85% are singletons. The germline CDR1 and CDR2 sequences are SGHTA and FQGNSA. V lost 4 bases, J lost 7 bases, and 11 bases lay in between. This CDR3 comprises 13 residues. Input material: peripheral blood. The receptor comes from a man older than 75 with acute or convalescent COVID-19. The chain joins TRBV7-2 to TRBJ1-5, with unresolved D. The CDR3 sequence: CASSYDTSQPQHF. CDR3 DNA sequence: TGTGCCAGCAGCTATGACACGAGCCAGCCCCAGCATTTT.